Sequencing of this T cell receptor beta chain was carried out in a study of T-cell memory formation after mild COVID-19. The germline V and J ends were trimmed by 6 bases and 10 bases, with 16 bases remaining between them. CDR3 length: 13 residues. Germline assignment: CDR1 MNHEY and CDR2 SVGEGT. TCRdb analysed the 5' RACE reads with MiXCR anew, one entry per CDR3 protein. The table has 30,000 to 35,000 distinct CDR3 sequences, 7.7% seen once. Study-wide findings and caveats: For second-wave clones that peaked at day 37, SARS-CoV-2 specificity went unverified. Those CD4+ clones that contracted were mainly in CM and EM (CD8+ ones in EMRA). Contracting clones, day 15 to 85, had balanced CD4/CD8, and later expanders favored CD4+.

This clonotype was seen many times. Its cognate antigen is unknown. Sequenced: PBMCs or a T cell subset sorted from them (not recorded which). The chain joins TRBV6-2 or TRBV6-3 to TRBJ2-1; perhaps D is TRBD1 or TRBD2 (6 bases each). This clonotype was sampled from a man aged 18 to 29 who had mild COVID-19 (a few samples of this study predate the infection). Cell type and time point are not known. CDR3 coding DNA: TGTGCCAGCAGCTACCGGGGGCGTCGAGAGCAGTTCTTC. Its protein product is CASSYRGRREQFF.